One TCR beta chain is described in this entry. No antigen is known for it. This sample stems from a study of vaccination and CD4 T cells after COVID-19. Germline V CDR1 and CDR2: GTSNPN, SVGIG (reference sequence). V lost 3 bases, J lost 1 base, and 25 bases lay in between. The CDR3 has 18 residues. The study, taken as a whole, reports: Spike mono-reactivity was evident in 304 of the 307 vaccine-specific clones derived from convalescent patients.

Sequenced with the Oncomine TCR Beta short-read assay was DNA taken from cultured CD4+ T cells. The source of extracted genomic DNA was cultured CD4+ T cells. TCRdb called the PCR reads again in MiXCR, with one record for every CDR3 protein. The profile shows about 18,000 distinct CDR3 sequences, over 45% of them singletons. As to treatment: roughly 10-day PBMC culture with coronavirus spike peptide pools or control peptides (ViraFEST assay). After expanding antigen-specific T cells with peptide pools, ViraFEST sequenced their TCRs. The clonotype was recovered from a human donor who had recovered from COVID-19. This chain uses TRBV30 with TRBJ2-7; D is possibly TRBD1 or TRBD2 (5 bases each). Sequencing input: CD4+ T cells from blood, cultured in vitro. The CDR3 sequence is CAWRAHPEQARVSYEQYF. The DNA for the CDR3 is TGTGCCTGGAGGGCTCACCCCGAACAGGCGCGGGTTTCCTACGAGCAGTACTTC.